These T cell receptor beta chains were read from a single sample in a study of blood T cell repertoires in COVID-19. The table came from immunoSEQ multiplex PCR; TCRdb's copy has only in-frame clones and leaves some out. Of about 100,000 clones in the sample, around 86% were seen once. The material sequenced was peripheral blood. These receptors were obtained from a woman in her 70s with acute or convalescent COVID-19. The CDR3 runs from the conserved cysteine through the conserved F or W. D genes are given only for firm matches. Part of the rows lack a size; the others show once, few, many or a class for expanded clones.

-	-	TRBV11-2	TRBJ1-1	TGTGCCAGCAGCTTAGATCGAAGAGTAGCTTTCTTT	CASSLDRRVAFF
once	TRBD1	TRBV2	TRBJ1-5	TGTGCCAGCAGTGGACAGGGACGACAGCCCCAGCATTTT	CASSGQGRQPQHF
-	TRBD1	TRBV6-2/TRBV6-3	TRBJ1-6	TGTGCCAGCAGTACTCACCTCCGGGGATCCGGGACAGGGAACTCACCCCTCCACTTT	CASSTHLRGSGTGNSPLHF
-	-	TRBV7-2	TRBJ1-2	TGTGCCAGCAGCTTAGATCTGGGGCCCTATGGCTACACCTTC	CASSLDLGPYGYTF
-	-	TRBV4-1	TRBJ2-3	TGCGCCAGCAGCGCTAAGGGGGCAGATACGCAGTATTTT	CASSAKGADTQYF
-	-	TRBV6-6	TRBJ1-2	TGTGCCAGCAACCAGGAGGCACTTGAGTGGTATGGCTACACCTTC	CASNQEALEWYGYTF
-	TRBD2	TRBV10-2	TRBJ2-5	TGCGCCAGCAGCGCCGGGACTAGCGGTGAGACCCAGTACTTC	CASSAGTSGETQYF
-	-	TRBV27	TRBJ1-3	TGTGCCAGCGGGTTTTGGTCTAGCTCTGGAAACACCATATATTTT	CASGFWSSSGNTIYF
-	-	TRBV12-2	TRBJ2-1	TGTGCAAGTCGCTTTCCTATGCCCCGGCAGTTCTTC	CASRFPMPRQFF
-	-	TRBV14	TRBJ1-2	TGTGCCAGCAGCCAAGCGTACGCAGGGGAGTATGGCTACACCTTC	CASSQAYAGEYGYTF
once	TRBD1	TRBV28	TRBJ1-6	TGTGCCAGCAGTCCGCCTTCACCGACAGGGAATTCACCCCTCCACTTT	CASSPPSPTGNSPLHF
-	-	TRBV12-3/TRBV12-4	TRBJ2-7	TGTGCCAGCAGTTTACAGAATTACGAGCAGTACTTC	CASSLQNYEQYF
-	TRBD2	TRBV5-4	TRBJ2-2	TGTGCCAGCAGCCCAAGACTAGCGGTACTCCAGGCCGGGGAGCTGTTTTTT	CASSPRLAVLQAGELFF
few	TRBD1	TRBV28	TRBJ1-5	TGTGCCAGCAGATCGGACAGGATTAATAATCAGCCCCAGCATTTT	CASRSDRINNQPQHF
-	-	TRBV7-2	TRBJ1-2	TGTGCCAGCAGCCTTACAGGAGGGCGCGACTATGGCTACACCTTC	CASSLTGGRDYGYTF
-	-	TRBV5-6	TRBJ1-5	TGTGCCAGCAGCCGGGTCGATCAGCCCCAGCATTTT	CASSRVDQPQHF
-	-	TRBV12-3/TRBV12-4	TRBJ1-5	TGTGCCAGCAGTTCCCCACAGGGCCCTAAGCATTTT	CASSSPQGPKHF
few	TRBD1	TRBV28	TRBJ1-2	TGTGCCAGCAGTTTAGGGACAGAACTTAACTATGGCTACACCTTC	CASSLGTELNYGYTF
-	TRBD1	TRBV7-3	TRBJ1-2	TGTGCCAGCAGCCCGGGGACAGGGAATCCCTATGGCTACACCTTC	CASSPGTGNPYGYTF
-	-	TRBV6-6	TRBJ1-2	TGTGCCAGCAGTTACAACCAGGCCTACTATGGCTACACCTTC	CASSYNQAYYGYTF
many	-	TRBV10-3	TRBJ2-1	TGTGCCATCAGTGGGCGCGGTGGTGGTGAGCAGTTCTTC	CAISGRGGGEQFF